This TCR beta chain comes out of a study of technical replicates of blood from several donors. Some clones are missing from TCRdb's copy, which holds only in-frame ones; the method was immunoSEQ multiplex PCR. Here the sample spans some 62,000 clones, approximately 86% being singletons. Germline CDR1 reads LNHDA; CDR2 reads SQIVND (reference sequence). CDR3 length: 13 amino acids. V dropped 3 bases and J dropped 3 bases, with 8 bases sitting between them. The chain has TRBV19 and TRBJ1-2, with D uncertain. The sequence derives from a human donor in good health. Some clones in this sample may be carry-over from other donors' samples. Material: PBMCs. The CDR3 DNA sequence: TGTGCCAGTAGTATCCTACAGCACTATGGCTACACCTTC. It codes for CASSILQHYGYTF. Together with reference TRBV19 and TRBJ1-2, the CDR3 gives the full variable domain: DGGITQSPKYLFRKEGQNVTLSCEQNLNHDAMYWYRQDPGQGLRLIYYSQIVNDFQKGDIAEGYSVSREKKESFPLTVTSAQKNPTAFYLCASSILQHYGYTFGSGTRLTVV.